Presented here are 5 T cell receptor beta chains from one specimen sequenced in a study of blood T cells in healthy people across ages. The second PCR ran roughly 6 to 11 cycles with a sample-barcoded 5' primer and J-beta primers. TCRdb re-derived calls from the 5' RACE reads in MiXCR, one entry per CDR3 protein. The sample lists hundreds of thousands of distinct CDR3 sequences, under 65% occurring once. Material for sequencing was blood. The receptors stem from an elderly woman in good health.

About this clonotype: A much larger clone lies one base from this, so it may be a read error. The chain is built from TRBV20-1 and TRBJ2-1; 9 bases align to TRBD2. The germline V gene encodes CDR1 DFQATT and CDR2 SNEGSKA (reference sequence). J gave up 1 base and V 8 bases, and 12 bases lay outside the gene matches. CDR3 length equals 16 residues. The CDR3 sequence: CSTQRLAARSYNEQFF. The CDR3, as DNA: TGCAGTACCCAGAGACTAGCGGCCCGGTCCTACAATGAGCAGTTCTTC.

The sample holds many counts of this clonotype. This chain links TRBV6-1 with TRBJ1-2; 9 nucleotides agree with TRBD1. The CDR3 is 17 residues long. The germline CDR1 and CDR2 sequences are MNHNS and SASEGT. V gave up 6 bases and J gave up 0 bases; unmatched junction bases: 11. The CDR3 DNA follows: TGTGCCAGCAGCACAGGGGGCTCAGGGATCCCTAACTATGGCTACACCTTC. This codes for CASSTGGSGIPNYGYTF.

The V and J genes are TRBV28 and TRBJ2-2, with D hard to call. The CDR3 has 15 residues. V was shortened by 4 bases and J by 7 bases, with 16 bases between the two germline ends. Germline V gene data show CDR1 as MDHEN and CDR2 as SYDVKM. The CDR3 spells CASSSPHGVLGELFF. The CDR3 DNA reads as TGTGCCAGCAGTTCCCCTCACGGAGTCCTCGGGGAGCTGTTTTTT. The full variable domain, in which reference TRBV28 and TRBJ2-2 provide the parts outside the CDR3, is DVKVTQSSRYLVKRTGEKVFLECVQDMDHENMFWYRQDPGLGLRLIYFSYDVKMKEKGDIPEGYSVSREKKERFSLILESASTNQTSMYLCASSSPHGVLGELFFGEGSRLTVL.

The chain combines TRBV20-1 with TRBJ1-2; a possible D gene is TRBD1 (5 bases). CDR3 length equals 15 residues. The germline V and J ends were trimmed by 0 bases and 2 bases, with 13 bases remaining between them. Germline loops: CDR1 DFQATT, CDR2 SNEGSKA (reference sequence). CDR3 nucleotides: TGCAGTGCTAGAGATACGACAGACCTGAACTATGGCTACACCTTC. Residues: CSARDTTDLNYGYTF.

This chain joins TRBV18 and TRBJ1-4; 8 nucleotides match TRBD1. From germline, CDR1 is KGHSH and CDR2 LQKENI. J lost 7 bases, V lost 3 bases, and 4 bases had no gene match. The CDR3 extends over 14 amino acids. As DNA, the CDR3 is TGTGCCAGCTCACCGGGACAGGCCGGTGAAAAACTGTTTTTT. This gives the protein CASSPGQAGEKLFF.